Following are 3 T cell receptor beta chains from one sample sequenced in a study of T cells in Graves' hyperthyroidism and ophthalmopathy. TCR beta CDR3 regions were amplified from RNA transcripts. Carried out on the TCR CDR3, a first-round RT-PCR used the HTBI primer set. TCRdb re-analysed the multiplex PCR reads in MiXCR, keeping a single row per CDR3 protein. Among under 350,000 distinct CDR3 sequences listed, under 25% were seen once. Sequencing was performed on blood. Receptor source: a woman aged 45-59 years with Graves' hyperthyroidism.

The J gene is TRBJ2-7, the V gene TRBV7-2; D is perhaps TRBD2 (6 bases). The CDR3 is 17 residues long. The ends were cut back, 5 bases at V and 2 bases at J, with 22 bases in the middle. Germline CDR1 and CDR2: SGHTA and FQGNSA. The CDR3 DNA reads as TGTGCCAGCAGCCCCCGACACGGGACTTGGCAAACCTACGAGCAGTACTTC. Its protein is CASSPRHGTWQTYEQYF.

The V call is TRBV5-5, the J call TRBJ2-7; 10 positions match TRBD2. In germline, CDR1 is SGHKS, CDR2 YYEKEE (reference sequence). CDR3 length: 16 amino acids. Losses at the gene ends were 1 base for V and 3 bases for J; bases not matched to a gene: 7. CDR3 sequence: CASSLPLAGAGYEQYF. The CDR3 bases are TGTGCCAGCAGCTTGCCTCTAGCGGGGGCGGGCTACGAGCAGTACTTC.

CDR3 nucleotide sequence: TGTGCCTCAAGTGCGGGCAACTCCTACAATGAGCAGTTCTTC. As protein: CASSAGNSYNEQFF. The rearrangement uses TRBV19 and TRBJ2-1; the D gene is possibly TRBD2 (5 bases). This CDR3 spans 14 amino acids. Germline CDR1 LNHDA, CDR2 SQIVND (reference sequence). V gave up 11 bases and J gave up 0 bases, with 14 bases separating them.